A selection of T cell receptor beta chains follows, all from one sample in a study of T cell repertoires in cytomegalovirus infection. No antigen is known for these receptors. TCRdb re-analysed the reads in MiXCR, keeping a single row per CDR3 protein. Of fewer than 900,000 distinct CDR3 sequences in the sample, about 29% were seen once. The source material was cultured CD8+ T cells from PBMCs, sampled from culture after CMV antigen stimulation. These receptors all stem from a human donor in good health (CMV status not recorded). Some clones in this sample may be carry-over from other donors' samples. The CDR3 runs from the conserved cysteine through the conserved F or W. D genes are given only for firm matches. Part of the rows lack a size; the others show once, few, many or a class for expanded clones.

clone_size j_call v_call d_call cdr3_nt cdr3_aa
few TRBJ2-7 TRBV28 NA TGTGCCAGCAGTTTAAGTGGGCGTCGAGCCTACGAGCAGTACTTC CASSLSGRRAYEQYF
few TRBJ2-7 TRBV7-8 NA TGTGCCAGCCAGGGGAACGGCTACGAGCAGTACTTC CASQGNGYEQYF
NA TRBJ1-1 TRBV12-5 NA TGTGCTAGTGGTTCCCGGGACGGGAACACTGAAGCTTTCTTT CASGSRDGNTEAFF
NA TRBJ1-2 TRBV7-9 NA TGTGCCAGCAGCTTAGCACCCCTGGGGGCTGATGGCTACACCTTC CASSLAPLGADGYTF
few TRBJ2-2 TRBV7-6 TRBD2 TGTGCCAGCAGCCTTACCTGGCAGGGAGGGGCCGGGGAGCTGTTTTTT CASSLTWQGGAGELFF
NA TRBJ1-5 TRBV9 NA TGTGCCAGCAGCGTAGGTGAAAGTCAGCCCCAGCATTTT CASSVGESQPQHF
NA TRBJ2-1 TRBV6-4 NA TGTGCCACCAGGAGGGCCAATGAGCAGTTCTTC CATRRANEQFF
NA TRBJ2-3 TRBV6-6 NA TGTGCCAGCAGTTACTCGAGGCATAGCACAGATACGCAGTATTTT CASSYSRHSTDTQYF
NA TRBJ1-4 TRBV15 NA TGTGCCACCAGCAGAACGGACACCGGACCAGAAAAACTGTTTTTT CATSRTDTGPEKLFF
NA TRBJ1-1 TRBV7-9 NA TGTGCCAGCAGCCCGATTGTCGGGGGTGGGGACACTGAAGCTTTCTTT CASSPIVGGGDTEAFF
few TRBJ2-4 TRBV19 NA TGTGCCAGTAGTATAGGTCCCCCGAACATTCAGTACTTC CASSIGPPNIQYF
few TRBJ1-3 TRBV27 NA TGTGCCAGCGAATATCCCTATGGTGGACCCGGGGGAAACACCATATATTTT CASEYPYGGPGGNTIYF
few TRBJ1-2 TRBV7-9 TRBD1 TGTGCCAGCAGTTCTACAGGGGACTTCTATGGCTACACCTTC CASSSTGDFYGYTF
NA TRBJ1-5 TRBV28 TRBD1 TGTGGGTGGGGACAGGGGAATCAGCCCCAGCATTTT CGWGQGNQPQHF
NA TRBJ1-2 TRBV6-5 TRBD1 TGTGCCAGCCTCCCCGGACAGGGAAACGGCTACACCTTC CASLPGQGNGYTF
many TRBJ2-1 TRBV7-6 NA TGTGCCAGCAGCCTCCCGGGACACCAACACAATGAGCAGTTCTTC CASSLPGHQHNEQFF
NA TRBJ2-7 TRBV9 TRBD1 TGTGCCAGCAGCGCGAACAGGGGATGGCAGTACTTC CASSANRGWQYF
NA TRBJ2-5 TRBV5-4 NA TGTGCCAGCAGCTTGTTGACAGGCGACCAAGAGACCCAGTACTTC CASSLLTGDQETQYF
NA TRBJ2-4 TRBV2 NA TGTGCCAGCAGACCAAGGGACGGAAACATTCAGTACTTC CASRPRDGNIQYF
NA TRBJ2-1 TRBV27 NA TGTGCCAGCCGAGGGTCTCACAATGAGCAGTTCTTC CASRGSHNEQFF
many TRBJ2-6 TRBV7-9 TRBD1 TGTGCCAGCAGCCCTCGATCACAGGGGACGCCTGGGGCCAACGTCCTGACTTTC CASSPRSQGTPGANVLTF
NA TRBJ2-2 TRBV29-1 NA TGCAGCGCTCGGGAGAGTGGGGCCGGGGAGCTGTTTTTT CSARESGAGELFF
many TRBJ2-1 TRBV7-2 NA TGTGCCAGCAGCCTCCTAGGGGGATCCAGCGAGCAGTTCTTC CASSLLGGSSEQFF
many TRBJ1-1 TRBV4-1 TRBD1 TGCGCCAGCAGCCCGAGACCCTTACAGGGGGACACTGAAGCTTTCTTT CASSPRPLQGDTEAFF
NA TRBJ1-6 TRBV5-8 NA TGTGCCAGCAGCTTGTCGGGCAGGTGGTCCTATAATTCACCCCTCCACTTT CASSLSGRWSYNSPLHF
few TRBJ1-1 TRBV5-6 NA TGTGCCAGCAGCTTGGCAGTGGGCGAAGCTTTCTTT CASSLAVGEAFF
NA TRBJ1-2 TRBV6-5 NA TGTGCCAGCACTCCCTACCCAGAAGCTAACTATGGCTACACCTTC CASTPYPEANYGYTF
few TRBJ1-2 TRBV7-6 NA TGTGCCAGCAGCTTAGCCCCGACAGGCCTCTATGGCTACACCTTC CASSLAPTGLYGYTF
once TRBJ1-5 TRBV6-5 NA TGTGCCAGCAGTTACGAGGCGTGGGGCGACCAGCATTTT CASSYEAWGDQHF
many TRBJ1-2 TRBV7-2 NA TGTGCCAGCAGCTCGGGAAGACAACATGGCTACACCTTC CASSSGRQHGYTF
few TRBJ1-2 TRBV6-5 NA TGTGCCAGCAGTTCTTCCGAAGGTGGTGGCTACACCTTC CASSSSEGGGYTF
NA TRBJ1-5 TRBV6-2/TRBV6-3 TRBD1 TGTGCCAGCAGTTACTACTACAGGGGTCTCAATCAGCCCCAGCATTTT CASSYYYRGLNQPQHF
NA TRBJ2-3 TRBV12-3/TRBV12-4 NA TGTGCCAGCGAGGGAAGGAGCACAGATACGCAGTATTTT CASEGRSTDTQYF
NA TRBJ2-2 TRBV7-4 TRBD2 TGTGCCAGCAGCTTAGGTGCTAGCGGGCCCAACACCGGGGAGCTGTTTTTT CASSLGASGPNTGELFF
few TRBJ1-5 TRBV4-3 NA TGCGCCAGCAGCCAAGTGATCGATCAGCCCCAGCATTTT CASSQVIDQPQHF
few TRBJ2-2 TRBV19 NA TGTGCCAGTAGTATGGGACATTCCACCGGGGAGCTGTTTTTT CASSMGHSTGELFF
NA TRBJ2-1 TRBV27 TRBD2 TGTGCCAGCAGTTGGGAGGGTAGGGGCCCGTACAATGAGCAGTTCTTC CASSWEGRGPYNEQFF
NA TRBJ1-2 TRBV18 TRBD1 TGTGCCAGCTCACAGTACCGGGACAGGGGGAATGACTATGGCTACACCTTC CASSQYRDRGNDYGYTF
many TRBJ1-4 TRBV7-8 TRBD1 TGTGCCAGCAGCTTCCGGGACAGTCTAAATAATGAAAAACTGTTTTTT CASSFRDSLNNEKLFF
NA TRBJ2-3 TRBV7-4 NA TGTGCCAGCAAGGCTGACAACAGCTTATACACAGATACGCAGTATTTT CASKADNSLYTDTQYF
NA TRBJ1-2 TRBV7-6 TRBD1 TGTGCCAGCAGCTTAGATGAAGGGGGCGCAGGCTATGGCTACACCTTC CASSLDEGGAGYGYTF
few TRBJ2-3 TRBV27 NA TGTGCCAGCAGTTTATCGGGGGGGCTGGGCACAGATACGCAGTATTTT CASSLSGGLGTDTQYF
once TRBJ1-4 TRBV24-1 NA TGTGCCACCAGTGATTTCCCGGCCGGGACGGGGAGTGAAAAACTGTTTTTT CATSDFPAGTGSEKLFF
NA TRBJ1-4 TRBV28 NA TGTGCCAGCAGTTGGCAGCAATCAACTAATGAAAAACTGTTTTTT CASSWQQSTNEKLFF
NA TRBJ1-2 TRBV12-3/TRBV12-4 TRBD1 TGTGCCAGCAGTTTCGGGACAGGGGTGAACTATGGCTACACCTTC CASSFGTGVNYGYTF
NA TRBJ2-3 TRBV7-9 NA TGTGCCAGCAGCTTAGTCGAACTCCACTACACAGATACGCAGTATTTT CASSLVELHYTDTQYF
few TRBJ2-2 TRBV5-1 TRBD1 TGCGCCAGCAGCTGGGGACAGGGCCTCACCGGGGAGCTGTTTTTT CASSWGQGLTGELFF
NA TRBJ1-2 TRBV7-8 TRBD1 TGTGCCAGCAGCCTCCTCCCGCAGGGGGCAGGAGGCTACACCTTC CASSLLPQGAGGYTF
NA TRBJ2-5 TRBV12-3/TRBV12-4 TRBD2 TGTGCCAGCACCGAACGACTAGCGGTACAAGAGACCCAGTACTTC CASTERLAVQETQYF
NA TRBJ1-6 TRBV7-2 NA TGTGCCAGCAGCTTGAGTCCTTTGGGGGATTCACCCCTCCACTTT CASSLSPLGDSPLHF
NA TRBJ2-1 TRBV6-5 TRBD1 TGTGCCAGCAGTTACTTCCAGGGGGCGCGTGAGCAGTTCTTC CASSYFQGAREQFF